The source of this T cell receptor (beta chain) is a study of T cells after yellow fever vaccination. Germline V gene data show CDR1 as SGHTA and CDR2 as FQGNSA. V dropped 5 bases and J dropped 2; count of bases not matched to a gene: 3. This CDR3 region has 15 residues. Each CDR3 protein is one row after TCRdb ran MiXCR on the 5' RACE reads. The data hold some 340,000 distinct CDR3 sequences, with about 4% observed a single time. Whole-study findings and limits: Most primary-vaccination clones recurred post-booster (around 95% CD4, around 86% CD8). Clonotypes appearing in both CD4 and CD8 compartments existed, and their share was small.

This clonotype has ten or more counts. The antigen remains unidentified. The clonotype was recovered from a man aged 18 to 30 who received the YFV17D yellow fever vaccine. This specimen was PBMCs, taken 5 days after the yellow fever booster vaccination. The rearrangement joins TRBV7-2 to TRBJ2-1; 10 bases are shared with TRBD2. CDR3 in amino acids: CASSQLAGAYNEQFF. The CDR3 nucleotides are TGTGCCAGCAGCCAGCTAGCGGGGGCCTACAATGAGCAGTTCTTC.